The 22 T cell receptor beta chains listed next were all sequenced from one sample in a study of cytomegalovirus exposure and HLA in healthy donors. Vbeta (60) and Jbeta (13) primers were used in the PCR. Measured with immunoSEQ multiplex PCR; TCRdb has only the in-frame clones, and not every one. The sample consists of 100,000 to 150,000 clones, approximately 75% of them appearing once. Sequenced: PBMCs. The source of these receptors is a woman in her fifties or sixties in good health and CMV-seronegative.

The rearrangement links TRBV5-1 to TRBJ1-3; D gene ambiguous. V was shortened by 0 bases and J by 0 bases, with 7 bases between the two germline ends. The germline gives CDR1 SGHRS, CDR2 YFSETQ. The CDR3 is made up of 15 amino acids. Here the CDR3 DNA reads TGCGCCAGCAGCTTGGAGTACAGCTCTGGAAACACCATATATTTT. As protein: CASSLEYSSGNTIYF.

The chain carries TRBV11-1 and TRBJ2-5, with D possibly matching TRBD2 (5 bases). The CDR3 extends over 16 amino acids. Germline loops: CDR1 SGHAT, CDR2 FQDESV (reference sequence). The V end lost 5 bases, the J end lost 3 bases, and 19 bases lay between the germline ends. This chain's CDR3 is CASSATLLGMEETQYF. CDR3 coding DNA: TGTGCCAGCAGCGCAACACTACTAGGGATGGAAGAGACCCAGTACTTC.

The V and J genes are TRBV6-6 and TRBJ2-7; tentatively, D is TRBD2 (5 bases). Trimming took off 4 bases at V and 6 bases at J, with 16 bases between the two ends. Germline CDR1 MNHNY, CDR2 SVGAGI (reference sequence). This CDR3 region has 14 residues. The CDR3 bases are TGTGCCAGCAGTTTATACGCGGACTCTGTCGAGCAGTACTTC. Protein product: CASSLYADSVEQYF.

The chain employs TRBV4-3 and TRBJ2-3, with TRBD2 matching over 11 bases. Losses at the gene ends were 0 bases for V and 4 bases for J; bases not matched to a gene: 6. CDR1 LGHNA and CDR2 YSLEER come from the germline V gene. This CDR3 is 17 amino acids long. The CDR3 here is CASSQDAASGRSDTQYF. The DNA for the CDR3 is TGCGCCAGCAGCCAAGATGCGGCTAGCGGGAGGTCAGATACGCAGTATTTT.

This sequence joins TRBV28 and TRBJ1-5; possible D gene TRBD1, 6 bases. The CDR3 consists of 19 residues. V lost 8 bases and J 4 bases, leaving 30 bases between the germline ends. CDR1 and CDR2 from the germline V gene are MDHEN and SYDVKM. The chain's CDR3 is CASSISLSTGRGFNQPQHF. The CDR3 DNA sequence: TGTGCCAGCTCAATTTCCTTAAGCACAGGGAGAGGCTTTAATCAGCCCCAGCATTTT.

V and J are TRBV7-6 and TRBJ2-2, with a possible D match to TRBD1 (5 bases). Between the trimmed V and J ends, which lost 6 bases and 1 base, there was a span of 9 bases. CDR1 is SGHVS, CDR2 FNYEAQ, per germline. The CDR3 runs 14 residues. The CDR3 bases are TGTGCCAGCAGAAATACAGGGAACACCGGGGAGCTGTTTTTT. Encoded protein: CASRNTGNTGELFF.

The chain joins TRBV9 to TRBJ2-7; 7 nucleotides line up with TRBD1. Trimming took 0 bases from V and 12 from J; bases not matched to a gene: 6. CDR1 and CDR2 from the germline V gene are SGDLS and YYNGEE. There are 12 residues in the CDR3. The CDR3 bases are TGTGCCAGCAGCGTAGGGGACAGCGGCCCGTACTTC. Amino acid sequence: CASSVGDSGPYF.

V and J are TRBV6-5 and TRBJ2-5; TRBD1 is a possible D gene (6 bases). The length of the CDR3 is 13 residues. Germline V CDR1 and CDR2: MNHEY, SVGAGI. The V end lost 6 bases, the J end lost 2 bases, and 10 bases lay between the germline ends. The CDR3 reads CASRGTLQETQYF. CDR3 coding DNA: TGTGCCAGCAGAGGGACACTACAAGAGACCCAGTACTTC.

This clone was seen a single time. A read error may produce the germline difference seen at one junction end. The V call is TRBV7-9, the J call TRBJ2-2; no firm D call. Germline CDR1 and CDR2: SEHNR and FQNEAQ (reference sequence). The CDR3 has 12 amino acids. The CDR3 nucleotides are TGTTCCAGCAGCCTCGAGGTCGGGGAGCTGTTTTTT. It encodes CSSSLEVGELFF.

The V call is TRBV5-6, the J call TRBJ2-2, with D possibly TRBD1 on 6 matching bases. This CDR3 is 15 amino acids long. Trimming stripped 1 base from V and 7 bases from J, with 14 bases between. Germline loops: CDR1 SGHDT, CDR2 YYEEEE. The CDR3: CASSLFGSGDGELFF. DNA for the CDR3: TGTGCCAGCAGCTTGTTTGGCTCAGGGGACGGGGAGCTGTTTTTT. Variable domain in full (rest from reference TRBV5-6 and TRBJ2-2): DAGVTQSPTHLIKTRGQQVTLRCSPKSGHDTVSWYQQALGQGPQFIFQYYEEEERQRGNFPDRFSGHQFPNYSSELNVNALLLGDSALYLCASSLFGSGDGELFFGEGSRLTVL.

V usage is TRBV19 and J usage is TRBJ1-1, with TRBD1 matching over 7 bases. Germline V gene sequence: CDR1 LNHDA, CDR2 SQIVND (reference sequence). This CDR3 has 17 residues. V dropped 7 bases and J dropped 3; count of bases not matched to a gene: 17. The CDR3 nucleotides read TGTGCCAGTAAAAGATGGGGACGGGCAGGGGGTCACACTGAAGCTTTCTTT. Translated: CASKRWGRAGGHTEAFF.

This clone was detected only a few times. A junction end diverges from the germline sequence, so it may reflect a read error. The chain couples TRBV6-6 to TRBJ2-1; 9 nucleotides align to TRBD1. This CDR3 is built from 15 residues. CDR1 and CDR2 from the germline V gene are MNHNY and SVGAGI (reference sequence). CDR3 protein: CAISTGTGLSNEQFF. For the CDR3, the DNA is TGTGCCATCAGTACCGGGACAGGGCTTTCCAATGAGCAGTTCTTC.

This clone came up a few times. The junction differs from germline at one of its ends, possibly a read error. This sequence joins TRBV30 and TRBJ1-6; 9 nucleotides align to TRBD1. The CDR3 contains 12 residues. The V gene's germline CDR1 is GTSNPN and CDR2 SVGIG (reference sequence). The DNA for the CDR3 is TGTGCCTGGAGTGTAACTGGGACAGGGCTATACTTT. Residues: CAWSVTGTGLYF.

This chain links TRBV7-8 with TRBJ2-7; TRBD1 matches at 9 bases. The CDR3 has 15 amino acids. CDR1 and CDR2 (germline): SGHVS, FQNEAQ. V lost 5 bases and J lost 6; bases outside the gene matches: 11. CDR3 in amino acids: CASSLGNTGGSEQYF. The CDR3 DNA reads TGTGCCAGCAGCCTTGGGAATACAGGGGGCAGCGAGCAGTACTTC.

J is TRBJ1-5 and V is TRBV18, with D uncertain. The germline V gene encodes CDR1 KGHSH and CDR2 LQKENI. Trimming removed 4 bases from V and 7 bases from J, with 14 bases in between. The CDR3 length is 14 residues. For the CDR3, the DNA is TGTGCCAGCTCACTTACCGGGAACAAACAGCCCCAGCATTTT. It yields the protein CASSLTGNKQPQHF.

J is TRBJ2-1 and V is TRBV27; perhaps TRBD1 as D (5 bases). The germline CDR1 and CDR2 sequences are MNHEY and SMNVEV (reference sequence). CDR3 length: 15 amino acids. V was trimmed by 5 bases and J by 8 bases, leaving 19 bases between them. This CDR3 is CASSHDSASSYEQFF. The CDR3 nucleotides read TGTGCCAGCAGTCATGACAGTGCTTCATCGTATGAGCAGTTCTTC.

The chain combines TRBV30 with TRBJ2-7; TRBD1 matches 8 bases. Germline lookup yields CDR1 GTSNPN and CDR2 SVGIG (reference sequence). The ends lost 1 base at V and 2 bases at J; junction bases unmatched: 10. The CDR3 has 16 amino acids. DNA of the CDR3: TGTGCCTGGAGTGGCCTAGGACAGGGCATAACCTACGAGCAGTACTTC. Translated: CAWSGLGQGITYEQYF.

The chain is built from TRBV29-1 and TRBJ1-1, with D possibly matching TRBD1 (5 bases). V lost 4 bases and J 1 base, leaving 10 bases between the germline ends. Germline values: CDR1 SQVTM, CDR2 ANQGSEA. CDR3 size: 13 residues. The CDR3 is CSVVQTANTEAFF. The DNA for the CDR3 is TGCAGCGTTGTACAGACAGCGAACACTGAAGCTTTCTTT.

This chain joins TRBV2 and TRBJ2-7; the match to TRBD2 covers 9 bases. CDR3 length: 14 amino acids. The V segment lost 4 bases and the J segment 2 bases; nucleotides outside the gene matches: 3. Germline V gene lookup returns CDR1 SNHLY and CDR2 FYNNEI. The CDR3 nucleotides are TGTGCCAGCAGTGTACTAGCGGGCCCCTACGAGCAGTACTTC. Translated, it gives CASSVLAGPYEQYF.

The CDR3 DNA reads as TGTGCCAGCAGCACGACCCGGACAGCCTCCTACGAGCAGTACTTC. Protein product: CASSTTRTASYEQYF. This rearrangement joins TRBV7-8 to TRBJ2-7; D is possibly TRBD1 (6 bases). Trimming removed 5 bases at V and 0 bases at J, with 14 bases between. The CDR3 has 15 amino acids. Germline V lookup: CDR1 SGHVS, CDR2 FQNEAQ.

The V call is TRBV4-2, the J call TRBJ2-1; 10 bases line up with TRBD1. The CDR3 sequence is 15 residues long. V lost 4 bases to trimming and J lost 5 bases; unmatched junction nucleotides: 5. Germline CDR1 is LGHNA and CDR2 is YNFKEQ. The CDR3 protein is CASSLGQGGNNEQFF. CDR3 nucleotides: TGTGCCAGCAGCCTTGGACAGGGGGGGAACAATGAGCAGTTCTTC.

The V and J genes are TRBV6-6 and TRBJ2-7; TRBD1 matches at 12 bases. Per germline, CDR1 MNHNY and CDR2 SVGAGI (reference sequence). The J segment lost 6 bases and the V segment lost 6 bases, leaving 9 bases of the junction unmatched. The CDR3 is 15 amino acids. This chain's CDR3 is CASRGGQGAEGEQYF. CDR3 bases: TGTGCCAGCAGGGGGGGACAGGGGGCTGAGGGCGAGCAGTACTTC.